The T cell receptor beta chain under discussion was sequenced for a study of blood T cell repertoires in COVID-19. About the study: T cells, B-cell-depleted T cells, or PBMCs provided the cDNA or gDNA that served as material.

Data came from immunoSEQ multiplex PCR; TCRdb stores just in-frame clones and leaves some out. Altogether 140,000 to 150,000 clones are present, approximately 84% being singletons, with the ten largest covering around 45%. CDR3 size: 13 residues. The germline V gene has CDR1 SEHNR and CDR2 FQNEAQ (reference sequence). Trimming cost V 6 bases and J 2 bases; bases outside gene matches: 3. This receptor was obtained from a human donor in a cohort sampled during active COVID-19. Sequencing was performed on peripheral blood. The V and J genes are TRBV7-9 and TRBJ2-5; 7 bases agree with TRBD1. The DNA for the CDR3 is TGTGCCAGCAGAAAGGGACAGCAAGAGACCCAGTACTTC. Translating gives CASRKGQQETQYF.